The T cell receptor beta chain described here comes from a study of CD8+ T cells in alopecia areata. As for the study in general: The protocol delivered tofacitinib for 6 to 18 months, then withdrew it for 6 months.

Comment on this clone: No antigen is known for it.

Treatment here: oral pan-JAK inhibitor, 5-10 mg twice daily. This CDR3 region has 13 residues. Trimming stripped 7 bases from V and 2 bases from J, with 11 bases between. Germline CDR1 and CDR2: SGHTA and FQGNSA. cDNA reverse transcribed from extracted RNA served as the sequencing template. TCRdb keeps only in-frame clones here, not all; method: immunoSEQ multiplex PCR. The table lists around 200,000 clones, over 60% of them singletons. Study-level findings and limits: Throughout tofacitinib, many expanded lesional clones continued to persist in scalp and blood. Tofacitinib significantly brought down scalp clonality and expanded CD8+ clones among top 100.

The V call is TRBV7-2, the J call TRBJ2-5; TRBD1 is a possible D gene (6 bases). The sequence was obtained from a human donor with alopecia areata. This specimen consisted of CD4+ T cells sorted from blood, obtained at week 4, from a patient treated with tofacitinib. This CDR3 is CASTEQGQETQYF. The CDR3 DNA is TGTGCCAGCACCGAACAGGGACAAGAGACCCAGTACTTC.